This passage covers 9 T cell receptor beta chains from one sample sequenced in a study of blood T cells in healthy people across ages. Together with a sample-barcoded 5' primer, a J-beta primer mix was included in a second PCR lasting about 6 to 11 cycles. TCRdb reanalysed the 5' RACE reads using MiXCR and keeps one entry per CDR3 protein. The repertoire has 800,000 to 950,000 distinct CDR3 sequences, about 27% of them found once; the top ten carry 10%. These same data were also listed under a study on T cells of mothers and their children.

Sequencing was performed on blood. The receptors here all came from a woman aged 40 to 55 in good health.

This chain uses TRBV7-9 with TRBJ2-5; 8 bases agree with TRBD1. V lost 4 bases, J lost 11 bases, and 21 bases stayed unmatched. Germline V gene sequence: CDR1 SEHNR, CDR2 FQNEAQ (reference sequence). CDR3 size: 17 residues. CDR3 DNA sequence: TGTGCCAGCAGCTCATCGGGACAGGCCCGAGCGTGGGGGGAGCAGTACTTC. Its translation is CASSSSGQARAWGEQYF.

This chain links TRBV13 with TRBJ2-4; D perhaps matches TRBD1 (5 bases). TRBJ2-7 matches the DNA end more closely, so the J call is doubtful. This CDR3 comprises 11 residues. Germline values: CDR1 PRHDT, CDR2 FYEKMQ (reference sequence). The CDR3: CASSVTDEQYF. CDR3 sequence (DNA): TGTGCCAGCAGTGTGACAGACGAGCAGTACTTC.

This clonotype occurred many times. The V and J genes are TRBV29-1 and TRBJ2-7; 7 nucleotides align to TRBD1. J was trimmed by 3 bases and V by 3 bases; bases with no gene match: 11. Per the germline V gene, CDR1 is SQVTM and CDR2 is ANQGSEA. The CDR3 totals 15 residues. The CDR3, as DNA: TGCAGCGTTGATTCCCTTCAGGGGGTGAGCTACGAGCAGTACTTC. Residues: CSVDSLQGVSYEQYF.

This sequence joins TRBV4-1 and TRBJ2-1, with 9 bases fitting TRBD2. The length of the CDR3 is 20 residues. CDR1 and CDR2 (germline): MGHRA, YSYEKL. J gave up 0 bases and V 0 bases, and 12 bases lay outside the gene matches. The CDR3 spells CASSQDPLRAGGLSYNEQFF. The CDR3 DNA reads TGCGCCAGCAGCCAAGACCCCTTGAGAGCGGGGGGCCTCTCCTACAATGAGCAGTTCTTC.

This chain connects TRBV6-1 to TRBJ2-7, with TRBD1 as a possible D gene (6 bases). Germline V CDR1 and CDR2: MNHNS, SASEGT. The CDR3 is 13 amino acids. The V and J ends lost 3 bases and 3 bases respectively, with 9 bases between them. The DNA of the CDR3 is TGTGCCAGCAGTGAGAGGACAGACTACGAGCAGTACTTC. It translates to CASSERTDYEQYF.

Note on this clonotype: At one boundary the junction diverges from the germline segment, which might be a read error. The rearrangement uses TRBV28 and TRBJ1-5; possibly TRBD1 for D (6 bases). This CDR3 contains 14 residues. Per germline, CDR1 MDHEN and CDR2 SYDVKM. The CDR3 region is CARSLVGAGQPQHF. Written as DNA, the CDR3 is TGTGCCCGCAGTTTAGTGGGGGCTGGGCAGCCCCAGCATTTT.

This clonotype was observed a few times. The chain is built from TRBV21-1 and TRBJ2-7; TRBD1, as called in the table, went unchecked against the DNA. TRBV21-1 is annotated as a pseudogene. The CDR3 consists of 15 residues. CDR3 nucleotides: TGTGCCAGCAGCAAAACTGGGACAGTCTCCTACGAGCAGTACTTC. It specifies CASSKTGTVSYEQYF.

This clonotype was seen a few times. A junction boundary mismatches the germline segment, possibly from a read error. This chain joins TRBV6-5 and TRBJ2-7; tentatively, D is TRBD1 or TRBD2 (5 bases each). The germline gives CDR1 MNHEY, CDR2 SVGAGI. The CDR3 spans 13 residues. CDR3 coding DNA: TGTGCCTGCAGTTACGCCGGGGCCGACGAGCAGTACTTC. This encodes CACSYAGADEQYF.

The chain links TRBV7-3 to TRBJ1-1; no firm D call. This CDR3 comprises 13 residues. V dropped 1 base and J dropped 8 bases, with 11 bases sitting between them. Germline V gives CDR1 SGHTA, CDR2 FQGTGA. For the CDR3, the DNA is TGTGCCAGCAGCTTAAACCGGAACGGAGAAGCTTTCTTT. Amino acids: CASSLNRNGEAFF. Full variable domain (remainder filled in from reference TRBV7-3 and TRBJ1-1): GAGVSQTPSNKVTEKGKYVELRCDPISGHTALYWYRQSLGQGPEFLIYFQGTGAADDSGLPNDRFFAVRPEGSVSTLKIQRTERGDSAVYLCASSLNRNGEAFFGQGTRLTVV.